This passage covers 19 T cell receptor beta chains from one sample sequenced in a study of cytomegalovirus exposure and HLA in healthy donors. Clones were sequenced by immunoSEQ multiplex PCR, and TCRdb holds only the in-frame ones, with some missing. The table lists 200,000 to 250,000 clones, 85% to 95% of them singletons. The sample consisted of PBMCs. These receptors were obtained from a woman under 30 in good health and CMV-seronegative.

This chain connects TRBV14 to TRBJ2-1; tentatively, D is TRBD2 (6 bases). The germline V gene encodes CDR1 SGHDN and CDR2 FVKESK. This CDR3 is 14 amino acids long. Trimming took off 5 bases at V and 5 bases at J, with 13 bases between the two ends. Written as DNA, the CDR3 is TGTGCCAGCAGCTATGCGGGGAGGAACAATGAGCAGTTCTTC. Amino acids: CASSYAGRNNEQFF. The complete variable domain, with remaining parts taken from reference TRBV14 and TRBJ2-1, reads EAGVTQFPSHSVIEKGQTVTLRCDPISGHDNLYWYRRVMGKEIKFLLHFVKESKQDESGMPNNRFLAERTGGTYSTLKVQPAELEDSGVYFCASSYAGRNNEQFFGPGTRLTVL.

This chain links TRBV29-1 with TRBJ2-2; weak D call: TRBD1 (5 bases). CDR1 is SQVTM and CDR2 is ANQGSEA in the germline V gene. V gave up 4 bases and J gave up 2 bases, with 11 bases separating them. This CDR3 is 14 amino acids long. CDR3 protein: CSVVATDNTGELFF. DNA for the CDR3: TGCAGCGTTGTGGCGACAGATAACACCGGGGAGCTGTTTTTT.

This chain uses TRBV6-5 with TRBJ2-1; 8 bases align to TRBD2. V lost 2 bases and J lost 4; bases outside the gene matches: 4. The CDR3 covers 15 residues. CDR1 is MNHEY and CDR2 is SVGAGI in the germline V gene. The CDR3: CASSYLGGEYNEQFF. The CDR3 coding sequence is TGTGCCAGCAGTTACCTCGGGGGGGAATACAATGAGCAGTTCTTC.

This chain connects TRBV10-1 to TRBJ2-7; possible D gene TRBD1, 6 bases. Germline lookup yields CDR1 WNHNN and CDR2 SYGVQD (reference sequence). Trimming removed 6 bases from V and 2 bases from J, with 8 bases in between. This CDR3 is built from 12 residues. CDR3 residues: CASSRDTYEQYF. The CDR3 coding sequence is TGCGCCAGCAGCCGGGACACCTACGAGCAGTACTTC.

This rearrangement joins TRBV7-9 to TRBJ1-2; D may be TRBD1 (6 bases). V shed 1 base and J shed 4 bases, with 10 bases lying between them. The germline V gene encodes CDR1 SEHNR and CDR2 FQNEAQ (reference sequence). The CDR3 contains 14 residues. The CDR3 spells CASSLGRTAYGYTF. The CDR3 bases are TGTGCCAGCAGCTTAGGACGGACAGCCTATGGCTACACCTTC.

The table lists this clone with a few counts. The chain has TRBV19 and TRBJ2-6; 8 nucleotides agree with TRBD1. Germline V CDR1 and CDR2: LNHDA, SQIVND (reference sequence). The CDR3 consists of 16 residues. V lost 4 bases, J lost 2 bases, and 4 bases stayed unmatched. The CDR3 DNA reads TGTGCCAGTAGTACCGCAGGGGGCACTGGGGCCAACGTCCTGACTTTC. Residues: CASSTAGGTGANVLTF. The full variable domain, in which reference TRBV19 and TRBJ2-6 provide the parts outside the CDR3, is DGGITQSPKYLFRKEGQNVTLSCEQNLNHDAMYWYRQDPGQGLRLIYYSQIVNDFQKGDIAEGYSVSREKKESFPLTVTSAQKNPTAFYLCASSTAGGTGANVLTFGAGSRLTVL.

This chain joins TRBV4-2 and TRBJ2-1; 13 positions match TRBD2. V was pared by 1 base and J by 8 bases, with 5 bases of the junction left unmatched. The CDR3 loop spans 16 amino acids. Germline-derived CDR1 and CDR2 are LGHNA and YNFKEQ. DNA for the CDR3: TGTGCCAGCAGCCAAGTGGAACTAGCGGGAGGGGATGAGCAGTTCTTC. Protein sequence: CASSQVELAGGDEQFF.

The CDR3 loop is CAWSRDRASNQPQHF. CDR3 DNA: TGTGCCTGGAGTAGGGACAGGGCTAGCAATCAGCCCCAGCATTTT. This chain uses TRBV30 with TRBJ1-5; TRBD1 aligns across 9 bases. CDR3 length equals 15 residues. Germline CDR1 reads GTSNPN; CDR2 reads SVGIG (reference sequence). V shed 2 bases, J shed 0 bases, and the junction held 2 bases outside the gene matches.

This sequence joins TRBV28 and TRBJ1-3; 11 positions match TRBD1. From germline, CDR1 is MDHEN and CDR2 SYDVKM. The CDR3 is made up of 16 amino acids. The V gene end was trimmed by 9 bases and the J gene end by 4 bases; junction bases not matched to a gene: 11. This CDR3 reads CASRTSGQGVGNTIYF. CDR3 in DNA: TGTGCCAGTAGAACATCGGGACAGGGGGTGGGAAACACCATATATTTT.

V usage is TRBV2 and J usage is TRBJ1-2; D unclear. Trimming removed 2 bases from V and 8 bases from J, with 9 bases in between. CDR3 length equals 12 residues. Germline CDR1 is SNHLY and CDR2 is FYNNEI. Here the CDR3 DNA reads TGTGCCAGCAGTGAACGAGGTGAGGGCTACACCTTC. Translating it yields CASSERGEGYTF.

This chain joins TRBV4-1 and TRBJ2-7; the match to TRBD1 covers 8 bases. Trimming cost V 0 bases and J 3 bases; bases outside gene matches: 7. Per the germline V gene, CDR1 is MGHRA and CDR2 is YSYEKL. The CDR3 runs to 16 residues. In DNA form, the CDR3 reads TGCGCCAGCAGCCAAGATGACGGGACAGGTCGCTACGAGCAGTACTTC. Amino acid sequence: CASSQDDGTGRYEQYF.

V gene TRBV7-9 combines with J gene TRBJ1-2; D is unclear. The CDR3 is 13 amino acids. With 4 bases removed from V and 9 bases from J, the gap between germline ends came to 15 bases. CDR1 SEHNR and CDR2 FQNEAQ come from the germline V gene (reference sequence). The CDR3 DNA sequence: TGTGCCAGCAGCTCCGCTCGAAGACACAGCTACACCTTC. Translated, it gives CASSSARRHSYTF.

The chain couples TRBV29-1 to TRBJ2-7, with 14 bases aligning to TRBD2. The germline gives CDR1 SQVTM, CDR2 ANQGSEA. The length of the CDR3 is 18 residues. V lost 2 bases and J lost 0; bases outside the gene matches: 9. The CDR3 spells CSVEPTGLAGGRSYEQYF. In nucleotides, the CDR3 is TGCAGCGTTGAACCTACCGGACTAGCGGGAGGCCGCTCCTACGAGCAGTACTTC.

V gene TRBV30 combines with J gene TRBJ2-5; the match to TRBD1 covers 7 bases. J was trimmed by 1 base and V by 5 bases; bases with no gene match: 4. The CDR3 runs to 13 residues. Germline loops: CDR1 GTSNPN, CDR2 SVGIG (reference sequence). CDR3 bases: TGTGCCTGGTCGGGACAGACCCAAGAGACCCAGTACTTC. Amino acids: CAWSGQTQETQYF.

The chain links TRBV4-1 to TRBJ2-3; weak D call: TRBD1 (6 bases). The germline gives CDR1 MGHRA, CDR2 YSYEKL. The CDR3 is made up of 15 amino acids. With 0 bases removed from V and 6 bases from J, the gap between germline ends came to 13 bases. Here the CDR3 reads CASSQDGRGVDTQYF. In nucleotides, the CDR3 is TGCGCCAGCAGCCAAGATGGCAGGGGAGTTGATACGCAGTATTTT.

CDR3 in amino acids: CAVRDSSLYEQYF. The CDR3 region has the DNA TGTGCCGTCCGGGACAGTTCTTTGTACGAGCAGTACTTC. The chain employs TRBV28 and TRBJ2-7; 7 bases agree with TRBD1. The germline V gene encodes CDR1 MDHEN and CDR2 SYDVKM. The CDR3 consists of 13 residues. V dropped 11 bases and J dropped 4; count of bases not matched to a gene: 11.

This chain joins TRBV4-2 and TRBJ1-2, with TRBD1 matching 8 bases. The CDR3 is 17 residues long. V shed 7 bases, J shed 3 bases, and the junction held 16 bases outside the gene matches. Germline V gene sequence: CDR1 LGHNA, CDR2 YNFKEQ. CDR3 DNA sequence: TGTGCCAGCACCTACAGGGGGAAAACGGGACAATACTATGGCTACACCTTC. This encodes CASTYRGKTGQYYGYTF.

This clone was counted ten times or more. This chain joins TRBV7-7 and TRBJ2-7, with 11 bases fitting TRBD2. J was trimmed by 5 bases and V by 5 bases; bases with no gene match: 8. The CDR3 contains 15 residues. Germline V lookup: CDR1 SSHAT, CDR2 FNYEAQ (reference sequence). The CDR3 region is CASSALAGDGHEQYF. DNA for the CDR3: TGTGCCAGCAGCGCACTAGCGGGAGATGGCCACGAGCAGTACTTC.

This chain connects TRBV5-1 to TRBJ2-5, with 9 bases fitting TRBD1. The germline gives CDR1 SGHRS, CDR2 YFSETQ. The ends lost 4 bases at V and 5 bases at J; junction bases unmatched: 9. This CDR3 spans 15 amino acids. DNA of the CDR3: TGCGCCAGCAGCCAGGGACAGGGCTTTTACGAGACCCAGTACTTC. This translates into CASSQGQGFYETQYF.